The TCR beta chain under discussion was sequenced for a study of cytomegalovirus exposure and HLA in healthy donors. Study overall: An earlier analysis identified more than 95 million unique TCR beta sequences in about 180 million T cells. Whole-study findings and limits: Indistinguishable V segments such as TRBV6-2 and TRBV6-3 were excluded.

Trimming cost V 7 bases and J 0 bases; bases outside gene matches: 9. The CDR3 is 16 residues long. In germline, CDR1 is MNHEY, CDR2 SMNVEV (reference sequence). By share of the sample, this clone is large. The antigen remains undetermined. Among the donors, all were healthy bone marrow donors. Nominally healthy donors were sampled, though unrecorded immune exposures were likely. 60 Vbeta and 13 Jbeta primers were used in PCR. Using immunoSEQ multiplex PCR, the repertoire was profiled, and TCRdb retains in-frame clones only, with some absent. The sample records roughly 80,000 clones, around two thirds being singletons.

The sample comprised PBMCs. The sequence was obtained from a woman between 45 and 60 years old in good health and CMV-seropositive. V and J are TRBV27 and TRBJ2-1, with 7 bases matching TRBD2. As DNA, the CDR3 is TGTGCCAGCACCCCGCGACTAGCCCTCTCCTACAATGAGCAGTTCTTC. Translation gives CASTPRLALSYNEQFF.